This T cell receptor beta chain was identified in a study of blood T cell repertoires in COVID-19. Study summary: Samples of COVID-19 (acute and convalescent) were obtained from the United States, Italy and Spain. Sources were T cells, B-cell-depleted T cells, or PBMCs; the material itself was cDNA or gDNA.

The germline V gene has CDR1 SGHAT and CDR2 FQNNGV. Trimming shortened V by 5 bases and J by 12 bases, and 14 bases separated the two germline ends. The CDR3 is made up of 12 amino acids. As handled by the study authors: Cell counts per sample came from amplifying reference gene primers. Produced via immunoSEQ multiplex PCR; TCRdb's table is partial and in-frame only. V and J calls and clone size are those listed in that table; D and trimming were worked out from the DNA. Of about 72,000 clones detected, approximately 82% appear once; the ten largest clones hold 18%. The sequence was collected from a woman older than 75 with acute or convalescent COVID-19. The chain recombines TRBV11-2 with TRBJ2-1; D is possibly TRBD1 (5 bases). Sequencing was performed on peripheral blood. CDR3 in DNA: TGTGCCAGCAGCGAAGGGGAACAGATGCAGTTCTTC. The encoded protein is CASSEGEQMQFF.